The 32 T cell receptor beta chains given below trace back to one sample, sequenced in a study of T-cell memory formation after mild COVID-19. TCRdb passed the 5' RACE reads through MiXCR, listing each CDR3 protein once. This table holds nearly 250,000 distinct CDR3 sequences, 15% found once. Sequenced: PBMCs or a T cell subset sorted from them (not recorded which). These receptor sequences come from an adult woman who had mild COVID-19 (a few samples of this study predate the infection). Cell type and time point are not known.

This sequence joins TRBV4-2 and TRBJ1-5; D perhaps matches TRBD1 (5 bases). Trimming took 3 bases from V and 6 from J, leaving 12 bases between them. Per germline, CDR1 LGHNA and CDR2 YNFKEQ. This CDR3 comprises 14 residues. CDR3 coding DNA: TGTGCCAGCAGCCACGAAGGGGCAGGTCAGCCCCAGCATTTT. Its translation is CASSHEGAGQPQHF.

There are many counts of this clonotype. The rearrangement links TRBV6-2 or TRBV6-3 to TRBJ2-1; 8 bases fit TRBD1. Per germline, CDR1 MNHEY and CDR2 SVGEGT. The ends lost 1 base at V and 5 bases at J; junction bases unmatched: 10. This CDR3 has 17 residues. As DNA, the CDR3 is TGTGCCAGCAGTTACTATCTGGCAGGGGGCGCCCACAATGAGCAGTTCTTC. As protein: CASSYYLAGGAHNEQFF.

This clonotype appeared a few times. The rearrangement links TRBV20-1 to TRBJ1-1; TRBD1 might be the D (5 bases). The CDR3 consists of 13 residues. Trimming removed 6 bases from V and 4 bases from J, with 15 bases in between. Germline V gene lookup returns CDR1 DFQATT and CDR2 SNEGSKA (reference sequence). CDR3 DNA sequence: TGCAGTGCCCCGGGCAGGGCGGGCACTGAAGCTTTCTTT. Translating it yields CSAPGRAGTEAFF.

This clonotype was counted a few times. This chain links TRBV20-1 with TRBJ1-1, with D unclear. Trimming took 2 bases from V and 5 from J, leaving 18 bases between them. The CDR3 is 15 residues long. CDR1 is DFQATT and CDR2 is SNEGSKA in the germline V gene (reference sequence). Written as DNA, the CDR3 is TGCAGTGCTAGAAGGCGCGCACCGCGGGCAACTGAAGCTTTCTTT. Its translation: CSARRRAPRATEAFF.

Ten or more counts support this clonotype. The chain carries TRBV5-1 and TRBJ2-7; unclear D gene. Trimming left V 3 bases short and J 2 bases short, with 15 bases between. The germline gives CDR1 SGHRS, CDR2 YFSETQ. The CDR3 is made up of 15 amino acids. CDR3 sequence reads: CASSSDPDGTYEQYF. CDR3 bases: TGCGCCAGCAGCTCCGACCCGGACGGCACCTACGAGCAGTACTTC.

This clonotype was picked up a small number of times. The chain links TRBV9 to TRBJ1-2; D gene ambiguous. Germline V gene data show CDR1 as SGDLS and CDR2 as YYNGEE. Trimming removed 2 bases at V and 4 bases at J, with 12 bases between. This CDR3 is built from 14 residues. The CDR3 nucleotides are TGTGCCAGCAGCGTCCGCGGGGAGGGCTATGGCTACACCTTC. Encoded protein: CASSVRGEGYGYTF.

J is TRBJ2-4 and V is TRBV3-1; a possible D gene is TRBD2 (5 bases). The germline CDR1 and CDR2 sequences are LGHDT and YNNKEL (reference sequence). This CDR3 spans 14 amino acids. Trimming pared 4 bases from V and 9 bases from J, leaving 16 bases between. CDR3: CASSLTRPGSIQYF. The CDR3 DNA reads TGTGCCAGCAGCCTGACCCGACCGGGGAGCATTCAGTACTTC.

The J gene is TRBJ1-1, the V gene TRBV11-1; 12 positions match TRBD1. Germline-derived CDR1 and CDR2 are SGHAT and FQDESV (reference sequence). Trimming at V came to 4 bases and at J to 5 bases, leaving 8 bases not matched to a gene. The CDR3 consists of 16 residues. CDR3 nucleotide sequence: TGTGCCAGCAGCTCACGGGACAGGGGGCGAAAGACTGAAGCTTTCTTT. Encoded protein: CASSSRDRGRKTEAFF.

The genes are TRBV7-9 and TRBJ1-5; perhaps TRBD1 as D (6 bases). CDR1 is SEHNR and CDR2 is FQNEAQ in the germline V gene (reference sequence). CDR3 length: 16 residues. The V and J ends lost 1 base and 1 base respectively, with 11 bases between them. The CDR3, as DNA: TGTGCCAGCAGCTTAGGGGGGGGCCGGAGCAATCAGCCCCAGCATTTT. Amino acids: CASSLGGGRSNQPQHF. The full variable domain, in which reference TRBV7-9 and TRBJ1-5 provide the parts outside the CDR3, is DTGVSQNPRHKITKRGQNVTFRCDPISEHNRLYWYRQTLGQGPEFLTYFQNEAQLEKSRLLSDRFSAERPKGSFSTLEIQRTEQGDSAMYLCASSLGGGRSNQPQHFGDGTRLSIL.

This clonotype was picked up many times. The V call is TRBV10-3, the J call TRBJ1-2, with unresolved D. Trimming stripped 5 bases from V and 8 bases from J, with 27 bases between. Germline loops: CDR1 ENHRY, CDR2 SYGVKD. The CDR3 has 17 amino acids. This CDR3 is CAISHALSSPETGGYTF. Written as DNA, the CDR3 is TGTGCCATCAGTCATGCCTTGAGTTCACCCGAAACTGGCGGCTACACCTTC.

The sample holds many counts of this clonotype. The CDR3 sequence is CASSNYYNEQFF. CDR3 bases: TGTGCCAGCAGTAATTATTACAATGAGCAGTTCTTC. The chain is built from TRBV12-3 or TRBV12-4 and TRBJ2-1, with D uncertain. Between the trimmed V and J ends, which lost 5 bases and 4 bases, there was a span of 6 bases. The length of the CDR3 is 12 residues.

This clonotype was seen repeatedly, ten times or more. The rearrangement uses TRBV18 and TRBJ1-6, with 8 bases aligning to TRBD1. The germline V gene encodes CDR1 KGHSH and CDR2 LQKENI. V gave up 8 bases and J gave up 10 bases; unmatched junction bases: 13. The CDR3 contains 15 residues. CDR3 residues: CASPERDRISSPLHF. DNA of the CDR3: TGTGCCAGCCCTGAAAGGGACAGGATATCGTCACCCCTCCACTTT.

This clonotype was seen more than once but under ten times. The chain employs TRBV20-1 and TRBJ1-1; D is undetermined. There are 14 residues in the CDR3. V lost 5 bases, J lost 5 bases, and 18 bases lay in between. Germline CDR1 and CDR2: DFQATT and SNEGSKA (reference sequence). The CDR3 region is CSASLRALGTEAFF. The CDR3 DNA is TGCAGTGCTTCCCTCCGGGCTTTGGGGACTGAAGCTTTCTTT.

The chain joins TRBV5-4 to TRBJ1-2, with D perhaps matching TRBD1 (6 bases). Germline V lookup: CDR1 SGHNT, CDR2 YYREEE (reference sequence). This CDR3 has 16 amino acids. V lost 0 bases, J lost 5 bases, and 17 bases lay in between. CDR3 DNA sequence: TGTGCCAGCAGCTTGGCCCAGGTACAGGGCAGGTATGGCTACACCTTC. It is translated as CASSLAQVQGRYGYTF.

This clonotype was counted a few times. This chain uses TRBV7-3 with TRBJ2-1; the match to TRBD2 covers 14 bases. CDR1 SGHTA and CDR2 FQGTGA come from the germline V gene. The length of the CDR3 is 16 residues. The junction had 7 bases not matched to a gene; V was cut back by 4 bases and J by 8 bases. This chain's CDR3 is CASSSRTSGGQDEQFF. For the CDR3, the DNA is TGTGCCAGCAGCTCAAGGACTAGCGGGGGGCAGGATGAGCAGTTCTTC.

This clonotype was picked up a small number of times. The chain carries TRBV7-3 and TRBJ1-1, with D hard to call. Germline CDR1 is SGHTA and CDR2 is FQGTGA. The CDR3 has 13 residues. Between the trimmed V and J ends, which lost 2 bases and 3 bases, there was a span of 7 bases. CDR3 DNA: TGTGCCAGCAGCTTAGAAGTTTACACTGAAGCTTTCTTT. Its translation: CASSLEVYTEAFF.

This clonotype was detected only a few times. The V and J genes are TRBV5-1 and TRBJ2-3, with TRBD2 matching over 14 bases. J lost 6 bases, V lost 3 bases, and 3 bases had no gene match. Germline CDR1 is SGHRS and CDR2 is YFSETQ. The CDR3 totals 15 residues. For the CDR3, the DNA is TGCGCCAGCAGCTCGACTAGCGGGGGGGCCGATACGCAGTATTTT. Translation gives CASSSTSGGADTQYF.

The chain combines TRBV5-1 with TRBJ2-3, with D tentatively TRBD2 (5 bases). Germline V gives CDR1 SGHRS, CDR2 YFSETQ. V lost 1 base, J lost 2 bases, and 8 bases lay in between. This CDR3 has 14 residues. This chain's CDR3 is CASSLMRDTDTQYF. The CDR3 nucleotides are TGCGCCAGCAGCTTGATGAGGGACACAGATACGCAGTATTTT. Complete variable domain (other parts from reference TRBV5-1 and TRBJ2-3): KAGVTQTPRYLIKTRGQQVTLSCSPISGHRSVSWYQQTPGQGLQFLFEYFSETQRNKGNFPGRFSGRQFSNSRSEMNVSTLELGDSALYLCASSLMRDTDTQYFGPGTRLTVL.

In its sample, this clonotype was seen a few times. This sequence joins TRBV6-2 or TRBV6-3 and TRBJ1-2, with D uncertain. This CDR3 has 12 residues. CDR1 is MNHEY, CDR2 SVGEGT, per germline. Trimming pared 8 bases from V and 5 bases from J, leaving 12 bases between. The CDR3 sequence is CASRDGEYGYTF. The CDR3 DNA reads as TGTGCCAGCCGTGATGGAGAGTATGGCTACACCTTC.

The rearrangement joins TRBV7-6 to TRBJ2-7; D might be TRBD2 (6 bases). CDR3 length: 15 amino acids. V lost 3 bases to trimming and J lost 5 bases, with 17 bases between them. The germline CDR1 and CDR2 sequences are SGHVS and FNYEAQ. The CDR3 coding sequence is TGTGCCAGCAGCTTGCCGCGGGACGGGAGACACGAGCAGTACTTC. Amino acid sequence: CASSLPRDGRHEQYF. Filled out from reference TRBV7-6 and TRBJ2-7, the complete variable domain reads GAGVSQSPRYKVTKRGQDVALRCDPISGHVSLYWYRQALGQGPEFLTYFNYEAQQDKSGLPNDRFSAERPEGSISTLTIQRTEQRDSAMYRCASSLPRDGRHEQYFGPGTRLTVT.

This clonotype has only a few counts. The chain joins TRBV20-1 to TRBJ1-1; D is unclear. The CDR3 length is 11 residues. V was pared by 5 bases and J by 6 bases, with 10 bases between. Germline V gene data show CDR1 as DFQATT and CDR2 as SNEGSKA (reference sequence). CDR3 DNA: TGCAGTGCTGGGAATAGCGCTGAAGCTTTCTTT. The encoded protein is CSAGNSAEAFF.

The CDR3 protein is CASSPPGFGGLREKLFF. For the CDR3, the DNA is TGTGCCAGCTCACCACCGGGCTTTGGGGGCCTGCGGGAAAAACTGTTTTTT. The chain couples TRBV18 to TRBJ1-4; tentatively, D is TRBD1 (6 bases). CDR3 size: 17 residues. Germline CDR1 KGHSH, CDR2 LQKENI. Trimming left V 0 bases short and J 8 bases short, with 19 bases between.

The rearrangement links TRBV9 to TRBJ2-1; 8 bases fit TRBD2. The CDR3 is 15 amino acids. V was clipped by 4 bases and J by 4 bases; unmatched bases: 7. The germline V gene encodes CDR1 SGDLS and CDR2 YYNGEE. CDR3 region: CASSRGTRAYNEQFF. CDR3 sequence (DNA): TGTGCCAGCAGCCGAGGGACTAGAGCTTACAATGAGCAGTTCTTC.

The chain joins TRBV5-1 to TRBJ2-1; unclear D gene. In germline, CDR1 is SGHRS, CDR2 YFSETQ. V lost 5 bases, J lost 0 bases, and 12 bases lay in between. This CDR3 spans 15 amino acids. In nucleotides, the CDR3 is TGCGCCAGCAGTCAGGACGTTAGCTCCTACAATGAGCAGTTCTTC. Translating it yields CASSQDVSSYNEQFF.

The chain has TRBV7-9 and TRBJ2-3; TRBD1 matches at 8 bases. J was trimmed by 8 bases and V by 2 bases; bases with no gene match: 6. The CDR3 covers 14 residues. In germline, CDR1 is SEHNR, CDR2 FQNEAQ (reference sequence). As DNA, the CDR3 is TGTGCCAGCAGCTTATTAACAGGGGGGCTTACGCAGTATTTT. Translation gives CASSLLTGGLTQYF.

The V call is TRBV6-1, the J call TRBJ1-1; TRBD1 agrees at 7 bases. CDR3 length: 15 amino acids. V gave up 0 bases and J gave up 4 bases; unmatched junction bases: 5. Germline V CDR1 and CDR2: MNHNS, SASEGT. The CDR3 nucleotides are TGTGCCAGCAGTGAAGCCCTCCCAGGGGGCACTGAAGCTTTCTTT. The encoded protein is CASSEALPGGTEAFF.

This clonotype was seen more than once but under ten times. Being one base from a much bigger clone, this may be a read error. The chain links TRBV5-1 to TRBJ2-7; 8 nucleotides agree with TRBD1. With 3 bases clipped from V and 2 bases from J, the junction kept 4 bases outside the gene matches. This CDR3 is built from 14 residues. Looked up from germline, CDR1 is SGHRS and CDR2 is YFSETQ. For the CDR3, the DNA is TGCGCCAGCAGCTCCCGGACAGGGACCTACGAGCAGTACTTC. Its protein product is CASSSRTGTYEQYF.

The chain joins TRBV4-1 to TRBJ1-5; a possible D gene is TRBD1 (5 bases). Trimming removed 6 bases from V and 0 bases from J, with 12 bases in between. Germline V CDR1 and CDR2: MGHRA, YSYEKL. The CDR3 has 15 residues. CDR3 sequence: CASRRTFNSNQPQHF. The CDR3, as DNA: TGCGCCAGCAGGCGGACATTTAATAGCAATCAGCCCCAGCATTTT.

This chain uses TRBV2 with TRBJ2-3, with 9 nucleotides matching TRBD1. The CDR3 length is 15 residues. The ends lost 3 bases at V and 0 bases at J; junction bases unmatched: 1. Per the germline V gene, CDR1 is SNHLY and CDR2 is FYNNEI. For the CDR3, the DNA is TGTGCCAGCAGTGATGGGACAGGGAGCACAGATACGCAGTATTTT. Translated: CASSDGTGSTDTQYF.

The chain combines TRBV30 with TRBJ2-1; TRBD1 aligns across 9 bases. In germline, CDR1 is GTSNPN, CDR2 SVGIG (reference sequence). The CDR3 length is 16 residues. J was trimmed by 2 bases and V by 0 bases; bases with no gene match: 5. CDR3 residues: CAWSVRGTGPYNEQFF. The DNA for the CDR3 is TGTGCCTGGAGTGTACGAGGGACAGGGCCCTACAATGAGCAGTTCTTC.

The chain's CDR3 is CASSSEVASYNEQFF. The CDR3 DNA reads as TGCGCCAGCAGCTCAGAAGTAGCCTCCTACAATGAGCAGTTCTTC. The V gene is TRBV5-1, the J gene TRBJ2-1, with D uncertain. Germline-derived CDR1 and CDR2 are SGHRS and YFSETQ. The CDR3 length is 15 residues. Trimming removed 3 bases from V and 0 bases from J, with 10 bases in between. The whole variable domain, remainder taken from reference TRBV5-1 and TRBJ2-1, is KAGVTQTPRYLIKTRGQQVTLSCSPISGHRSVSWYQQTPGQGLQFLFEYFSETQRNKGNFPGRFSGRQFSNSRSEMNVSTLELGDSALYLCASSSEVASYNEQFFGPGTRLTVL.

Only a few counts were recorded for this clonotype. This chain connects TRBV6-1 to TRBJ1-1, with 9 bases aligning to TRBD1. This CDR3 region has 16 residues. V gave up 7 bases and J gave up 1 base; unmatched junction bases: 10. Germline assignment: CDR1 MNHNS and CDR2 SASEGT. In nucleotides, the CDR3 is TGTGCCAGCAACGCTCTAGGACAGGGGACGAACACTGAAGCTTTCTTT. Amino acids: CASNALGQGTNTEAFF.